This T cell receptor (beta chain) was sequenced in a study of a mutant IDH1 vaccine in newly diagnosed glioma. Clones were read by immunoSEQ multiplex PCR, and TCRdb kept only the in-frame ones, dropping some. This table has some 44,000 clones, 75% to 85% appearing once. Documented time point: week 35, safety follow-up. One vaccine dose held 300 ug of mutant IDH1 20-mer peptide and came with topical imiquimod. For this clone: The antigen remains unidentified.

The length of the CDR3 is 15 residues. CDR1 is LGHNA and CDR2 is YNFKEQ in the germline V gene. The V gene lost 1 base and the J gene lost 2 bases, with 12 bases spanning the gap. This receptor was taken from a woman in her 50s with glioma. The chain links TRBV4-2 to TRBJ2-7, with D perhaps matching TRBD1 (5 bases). The sequenced sample was PBMCs, obtained from a glioma patient whose treatment included an IDH1 peptide vaccine. The CDR3 coding sequence is TGTGCCAGCAGCCAAGTGACAGCTTCAACCTACGAGCAGTACTTC. This codes for CASSQVTASTYEQYF.